One and the same sample provided the 16 T cell receptor delta chains below, sequenced in a study of Vδ1+ human thymocytes. The antigens these receptors bind are not known. Study conclusions and caveats: Thymic TRG and TRD repertoires appeared highly polyclonal.

Sequences come from RNA converted to cDNA by reverse transcription. CDR3 amplicons came from multiplex PCR with pooled V-gene forward and constant-region reverse primers. TCRdb reanalyzed the multiplex PCR reads using CATT. In the table there are over 65,000 delta-chain clones, about 30% of which are singletons. Sequencing input: Vdelta1+ gamma-delta thymocytes from the thymus. Subset in this sample: FACS-sorted CD3+ TCRalphabeta- TCRVdelta1+ TCRVdelta2- thymocytes. These receptor sequences come from a boy less than two years old who had congenital heart surgery.

V usage is TRDV1 and J usage is TRDJ1; 9 positions agree with TRDD3. Germline V gene lookup returns CDR1 TSWWSYY and CDR2 QGS. Losses at the gene ends were 3 bases for V and 0 bases for J; bases not matched to a gene: 11. This CDR3 comprises 18 residues. In DNA, the CDR3 is TGTGCTCTTGGGGATCCATCACTGGGGGAGCCCTACACCGATAAACTCATCTTT. Translated, it gives CALGDPSLGEPYTDKLIF.

A single count supports this clone. The genes are TRDV1 and TRDJ1; TRDD3 is a possible D gene (6 bases). The CDR3 runs to 15 residues. V was trimmed by 3 bases and J by 4 bases, leaving 15 bases between them. Germline CDR1 and CDR2: TSWWSYY and QGS. The CDR3 is CALGDLGPRGDKLIF. As DNA, the CDR3 is TGTGCTCTTGGGGACCTGGGGCCACGTGGCGATAAACTCATCTTT.

This clone was recorded only once. This may be a read error, as it is one base from a much larger clone. The V gene is TRDV2, the J gene TRDJ1; D not certain. V was shortened by 0 bases and J by 2 bases, with 9 bases between the two germline ends. The CDR3 runs 14 residues. Germline V lookup: CDR1 GEAIGNYY, CDR2 EKD. CDR3 loop: CACDTVNYTDKLIF. CDR3 bases: TGTGCCTGTGACACCGTTAACTATACCGATAAACTCATCTTT.

Only a few counts were recorded for this clone. The genes are TRDV1 and TRDJ1; TRDD3 agrees at 9 bases. Looked up from germline, CDR1 is TSWWSYY and CDR2 is QGS. The CDR3 covers 20 residues. Germline trimming cut 2 bases from V and 0 bases from J; bases unmatched to any gene: 16. The CDR3 nucleotides read TGTGCTCTTGGGGAAGACCCTCCCGCTACTGGGGGACCCGACACCGATAAACTCATCTTT. Translation gives CALGEDPPATGGPDTDKLIF.

The chain joins TRDV1 to TRDJ1; the D is unclear. CDR1 TSWWSYY and CDR2 QGS come from the germline V gene. This CDR3 contains 18 residues. The V and J ends lost 1 base and 4 bases respectively, with 22 bases between them. The CDR3 DNA reads TGTGCTCTTGGGGAACAGACCCCGTACCAATGGTATGGCGATAAACTCATCTTT. Protein: CALGEQTPYQWYGDKLIF.

The rearrangement uses TRDV1 and TRDJ1, with TRDD3 matching 10 bases. CDR1 TSWWSYY and CDR2 QGS come from the germline V gene. This CDR3 is 21 amino acids long. The V and J ends lost 1 base and 4 bases, in that order; junction bases with no gene match: 21. CDR3 protein: CALGERHQGGGLGDLCDKLIF. The CDR3, as DNA: TGTGCTCTTGGGGAACGCCACCAAGGGGGCGGACTGGGGGATCTCTGCGATAAACTCATCTTT.

This clone occurred a few times. Being one base from a much bigger clone, this may be a read error. The chain employs TRDV2 and TRDJ1; D is unclear. The CDR3 spans 14 residues. Germline V CDR1 and CDR2: GEAIGNYY, EKD. CDR3 DNA sequence: TGTGCCTGTGACACCACCTGCCACACCGATAGACTCATCTTT. Encoded protein: CACDTTCHTDRLIF.

The gene calls are TRDV1 and TRDJ1; 7 bases are a match to TRDD3. This CDR3 comprises 20 residues. The ends lost 7 bases at V and 0 bases at J; junction bases unmatched: 23. CDR1 and CDR2 (germline): TSWWSYY, QGS. The CDR3 DNA reads as TGTGCTCTTGTACCTAAGCCTCGCCTGGGGGTGACGTTGGACACCGATAAACTCATCTTT. It is translated as CALVPKPRLGVTLDTDKLIF.

This clone was recorded a few times. The chain couples TRDV1 to TRDJ1; maybe TRDD3 (6 bases). The V gene lost 0 bases and the J gene lost 3 bases, with 20 bases spanning the gap. The CDR3 loop spans 18 amino acids. The germline V gene has CDR1 TSWWSYY and CDR2 QGS. CDR3 amino acids: CALGELRPIRGGADKLIF. CDR3 coding DNA: TGTGCTCTTGGGGAACTACGCCCGATACGCGGAGGGGCCGATAAACTCATCTTT.

About this clone itself: Compared with germline, one end of the junction differs, possibly owing to a read error. V is TRDV1 and J is TRDJ1, with TRDD3 matching 7 bases. Germline CDR1 TSWWSYY, CDR2 QGS. CDR3 length equals 19 residues. CDR3 in amino acids: CALGETQWGRADYTDKLIF. CDR3 coding DNA: TGTGCTCTTGGGGAAACGCAATGGGGGAGGGCAGATTACACTGATAAACTCATCTTT.

With respect to this clone: Within the sample, other DNA sequences also encode this same CDR3. This rearrangement joins TRDV1 to TRDJ1, with 12 bases identical to TRDD3. In germline, CDR1 is TSWWSYY, CDR2 QGS. With V trimmed by 0 bases and J by 1 base, 12 bases remained unmatched. The CDR3 contains 20 residues. The CDR3 sequence is CALGELPSLGDTGRTDKLIF. For the CDR3, the DNA is TGTGCTCTTGGGGAACTCCCTAGTCTGGGGGATACGGGACGCACCGATAAACTCATCTTT.

This chain uses TRDV2 with TRDJ1; 7 bases match TRDD3. Germline V gene lookup returns CDR1 GEAIGNYY and CDR2 EKD. CDR3 length equals 19 residues. Trimming at V came to 0 bases and at J to 1 base, leaving 16 bases not matched to a gene. The CDR3 coding sequence is TGTGCCTGTGACACCGGAGGAGAGGATACGTCCCCTGTCACCGATAAACTCATCTTT. Protein: CACDTGGEDTSPVTDKLIF.

This clone was seen more than once but under ten times. This sequence joins TRDV1 and TRDJ1; a weak D match, TRDD3 (5 bases). The CDR3 runs 14 residues. Deletions cut 3 bases from V and 1 base from J, with 9 bases between. CDR1 and CDR2 from the germline V gene are TSWWSYY and QGS. CDR3 loop: CALGEDNSTDKLIF. The CDR3 DNA reads as TGTGCTCTTGGGGAGGATAACAGCACCGATAAACTCATCTTT.

This clone was counted only a few times. V is TRDV1 and J is TRDJ1; a weak D match, TRDD3 (7 bases). Germline CDR1 is TSWWSYY and CDR2 is QGS. V was pared by 2 bases and J by 0 bases, with 22 bases between. This CDR3 comprises 19 residues. CDR3 residues: CALGEFLYLGAAYTDKLIF. CDR3 sequence (DNA): TGTGCTCTTGGGGAATTCCTATACCTGGGGGCCGCGTACACCGATAAACTCATCTTT.

This clone was seen only a few times. The chain uses TRDV1 and TRDJ1; TRDD3 agrees at 12 bases. Germline V gives CDR1 TSWWSYY, CDR2 QGS. CDR3 length: 22 amino acids. The trim removed 4 bases at V and 1 base at J, leaving 22 bases unmatched. CDR3 in amino acids: CALGGNRVGGPWGIRSTDKLIF. The DNA for the CDR3 is TGTGCTCTTGGGGGGAACCGAGTCGGGGGGCCCTGGGGGATACGCTCCACCGATAAACTCATCTTT.

As to this clone: Other DNA sequences within the sample encode an identical CDR3. The chain uses TRDV1 and TRDJ1; 7 bases are shared with TRDD3. Germline lookup yields CDR1 TSWWSYY and CDR2 QGS. J lost 0 bases, V lost 5 bases, and 12 bases had no gene match. The CDR3 has 17 amino acids. The CDR3 DNA is TGTGCTCTTGGGCCGGGCCTGGGGGTTACGTACACCGATAAACTCATCTTT. It is translated as CALGPGLGVTYTDKLIF.